Below, 12 T cell receptor beta chains from the same sample are listed, as sequenced in a study of blood T cell repertoires in COVID-19. Clones were read by immunoSEQ multiplex PCR, and TCRdb kept only the in-frame ones, dropping some. This sample has about 120,000 clones, with 80% to 90% found just once. The specimen was peripheral blood. These receptors all come from a man between 70 and 80 years old with active or convalescent COVID-19.

The chain joins TRBV28 to TRBJ2-5; the match to TRBD2 covers 16 bases. V dropped 6 bases and J dropped 5; count of bases not matched to a gene: 12. Germline CDR1 reads MDHEN; CDR2 reads SYDVKM. The CDR3 is 18 residues long. CDR3 in amino acids: CASRLAGTSGRVGETQYF. CDR3 DNA sequence: TGTGCCAGCAGACTCGCCGGGACTAGCGGGAGGGTAGGTGAGACCCAGTACTTC.

The chain couples TRBV11-3 to TRBJ1-4; 8 nucleotides agree with TRBD1. Germline values: CDR1 SGHNT, CDR2 YENEEA. V shed 5 bases, J shed 3 bases, and the junction held 5 bases outside the gene matches. The CDR3 is 15 amino acids. The CDR3, as DNA: TGTGCCAGCAGCCGGACAGGGCAATCTAATGAAAAACTGTTTTTT. Translated, it gives CASSRTGQSNEKLFF. Full variable domain (rest looked up from reference TRBV11-3 and TRBJ1-4): EAGVVQSPRYKIIEKKQPVAFWCNPISGHNTLYWYLQNLGQGPELLIRYENEEAVDDSQLPKDRFSAERLKGVDSTLKIQPAELGDSAVYLCASSRTGQSNEKLFFGSGTQLSVL.

This clone has only one observation. The chain uses TRBV5-1 and TRBJ1-2, with TRBD1 matching over 7 bases. CDR3 length: 15 amino acids. V lost 1 base to trimming and J lost 3 bases; unmatched junction nucleotides: 6. Germline V gives CDR1 SGHRS, CDR2 YFSETQ. CDR3 in amino acids: CASSLNRGRDYGYTF. The CDR3 nucleotides read TGCGCCAGCAGCTTGAATAGGGGGCGCGACTATGGCTACACCTTC.

The chain links TRBV6-2 or TRBV6-3 to TRBJ2-6; TRBD1 matches at 7 bases. The CDR3 contains 19 residues. V lost 6 bases, J lost 0 bases, and 14 bases stayed unmatched. CDR1 is MNHEY, CDR2 SVGEGT, per germline. The CDR3 DNA is TGTGCCAGCAGCCTAAACCGGGACAGCCTCTACTCTGGGGCCAACGTCCTGACTTTC. This translates into CASSLNRDSLYSGANVLTF.

The rearrangement links TRBV28 to TRBJ1-2; D perhaps matches TRBD1 (5 bases). The CDR3 contains 14 residues. From germline, CDR1 is MDHEN and CDR2 SYDVKM. Between the trimmed V and J ends, which lost 1 base and 7 bases, there was a span of 13 bases. The CDR3 region is CASSLSLRQGGYTF. CDR3 sequence (DNA): TGTGCCAGCAGTTTATCCCTTCGGCAGGGTGGCTACACCTTC.

This chain joins TRBV7-2 and TRBJ2-3; 11 nucleotides align to TRBD1. This CDR3 spans 15 amino acids. The germline V gene has CDR1 SGHTA and CDR2 FQGNSA. Trimming removed 3 bases from V and 4 bases from J; junction bases left unmatched: 3. The CDR3 DNA sequence: TGTGCCAGCAGCTTGTGGGGACAGGGGGCAGATACGCAGTATTTT. It encodes CASSLWGQGADTQYF.

This clone occurred a few times. The chain carries TRBV27 and TRBJ2-7; D is unclear. CDR1 is MNHEY and CDR2 is SMNVEV in the germline V gene (reference sequence). CDR3 length: 14 amino acids. Trimming removed 3 bases from V and 0 bases from J, with 9 bases in between. Written as DNA, the CDR3 is TGTGCCAGCAGTTTCTCAGGCCTCTCCTACGAGCAGTACTTC. Protein product: CASSFSGLSYEQYF.

V is TRBV5-1 and J is TRBJ1-6, with TRBD1 as a possible D gene (5 bases). V gave up 4 bases and J gave up 9 bases, with 20 bases separating them. CDR1 and CDR2 (germline): SGHRS, YFSETQ. The CDR3 consists of 16 residues. The CDR3 DNA reads TGCGCCAGCAGCAAAGAGGGAGGGACGACCGGTTCACCCCTCCACTTT. Translated: CASSKEGGTTGSPLHF.

The genes are TRBV2 and TRBJ2-1; D is unresolved. V was cut by 3 bases and J by 5 bases, with 8 bases left in between. There are 13 residues in the CDR3. Germline loops: CDR1 SNHLY, CDR2 FYNNEI. The CDR3 DNA reads TGTGCCAGCAGTGAGGTCCGGGACAATGAGCAGTTCTTC. Protein: CASSEVRDNEQFF. Full variable domain (rest looked up from reference TRBV2 and TRBJ2-1): EPEVTQTPSHQVTQMGQEVILRCVPISNHLYFYWYRQILGQKVEFLVSFYNNEISEKSEIFDDQFSVERPDGSNFTLKIRSTKLEDSAMYFCASSEVRDNEQFFGPGTRLTVL.

The rearrangement links TRBV7-9 to TRBJ1-2; possibly TRBD1 for D (6 bases). In germline, CDR1 is SEHNR, CDR2 FQNEAQ (reference sequence). The CDR3 sequence is 15 residues long. V lost 5 bases to trimming and J lost 2 bases, with 15 bases between them. CDR3 DNA sequence: TGTGCCAGCAGCCAGGAGGGGGGGCCGAACTATGGCTACACCTTC. Residues: CASSQEGGPNYGYTF.

The chain has TRBV19 and TRBJ2-2; 10 positions agree with TRBD1. Unmatched junction bases numbered 6, after V lost 9 bases and J lost 5 bases. Germline-derived CDR1 and CDR2 are LNHDA and SQIVND (reference sequence). The CDR3 loop spans 14 amino acids. CDR3 DNA sequence: TGTGCCAGCTCCGACAGGGGGCTTACCGGGGAGCTGTTTTTT. Protein product: CASSDRGLTGELFF.

The V call is TRBV18, the J call TRBJ2-5; tentatively, D is TRBD2 (6 bases). Per the germline V gene, CDR1 is KGHSH and CDR2 is LQKENI. The CDR3 loop spans 15 amino acids. V was trimmed by 2 bases and J by 0 bases, leaving 10 bases between them. Here the CDR3 reads CASSPGLADQETQYF. As DNA, the CDR3 is TGTGCCAGCTCACCAGGGTTAGCGGACCAAGAGACCCAGTACTTC.